This T cell receptor (beta chain) was retrieved from a study of CD8+CD57+ T cells in acquired aplastic anemia. Study details: On average, sorted CD4+ and CD8+ cells gave approximately 3.1 ug of DNA.

Germline V gene lookup returns CDR1 SGHDT and CDR2 YYEEEE. Trimming took 4 bases from V and 0 from J, leaving 8 bases between them. The CDR3 is 13 residues long. Profiling that covered TCR beta VDJ and CDR3 relied on genomic DNA as its template. TCRdb recomputed calls from the reads with MiXCR, one row per CDR3 protein. The sample records 200,000 to 250,000 distinct CDR3 sequences, 34% being singletons. The sequence came from a human donor in good health, serving as a control. What was sequenced was sorted CD4+, CD8+, or CD8+CD57+ T cells (not recorded which) from PBMCs. The chain has TRBV5-6 and TRBJ2-7, with D possibly being TRBD2 (5 bases). The CDR3 DNA follows: TGTGCCAGCAGCGACCGGGGCTCCTACGAGCAGTACTTC. This gives the protein CASSDRGSYEQYF.